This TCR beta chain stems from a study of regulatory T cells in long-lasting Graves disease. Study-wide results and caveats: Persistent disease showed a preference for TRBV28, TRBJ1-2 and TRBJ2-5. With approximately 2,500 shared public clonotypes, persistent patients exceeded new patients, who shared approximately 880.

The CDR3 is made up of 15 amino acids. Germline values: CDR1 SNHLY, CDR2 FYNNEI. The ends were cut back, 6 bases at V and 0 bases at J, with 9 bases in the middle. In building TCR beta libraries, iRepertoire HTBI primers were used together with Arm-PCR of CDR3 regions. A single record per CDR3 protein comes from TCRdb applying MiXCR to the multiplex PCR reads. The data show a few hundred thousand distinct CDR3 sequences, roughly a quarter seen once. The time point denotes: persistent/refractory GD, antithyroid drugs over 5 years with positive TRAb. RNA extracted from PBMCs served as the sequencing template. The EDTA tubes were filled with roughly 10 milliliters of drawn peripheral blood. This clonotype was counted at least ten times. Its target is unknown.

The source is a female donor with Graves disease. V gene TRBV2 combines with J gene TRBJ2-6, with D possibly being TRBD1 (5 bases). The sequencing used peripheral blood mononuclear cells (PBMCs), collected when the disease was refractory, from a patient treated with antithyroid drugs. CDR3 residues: CASRTGGSGANVLTF. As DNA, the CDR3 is TGTGCCAGCAGAACAGGTGGCTCTGGGGCCAACGTCCTGACTTTC.